This TCR beta chain was sequenced during a study of blood T cell repertoires in COVID-19. This table comes from immunoSEQ multiplex PCR, and its TCRdb copy is limited to in-frame clones, with some not included. The data show more than 200,000 clones, 84% seen once. V shed 2 bases, J shed 2 bases, and the junction held 5 bases outside the gene matches. CDR1 is SGHNT and CDR2 is YYREEE in the germline V gene (reference sequence). The CDR3 is 15 amino acids. Sequencing input: peripheral blood. The rearrangement links TRBV5-4 to TRBJ1-1; 8 positions match TRBD1. The receptor was derived from a man in his 60s with acute or convalescent COVID-19. CDR3 sequence (DNA): TGTGCCAGCAGCTTACGGACAGGGCCCAACACTGAAGCTTTCTTT. This gives the protein CASSLRTGPNTEAFF.